This TCR beta chain was recovered during a study of shared clonotypes between healthy human individuals. General study results and limits: Non-shared clonotypes displayed generation probabilities falling below those of clonotypes present in all four donors. Only blood was sampled; tissue repertoires likely differ.

For this clone: The antigen remains undetermined.

The germline V and J ends were trimmed by 4 bases and 5 bases, with 17 bases remaining between them. CDR1 SGHDN and CDR2 FVKESK come from the germline V gene. The CDR3 covers 15 residues. Each cell subset's genomic DNA was divided evenly among several immunoSEQ plates. The method was immunoSEQ multiplex PCR; TCRdb's version includes in-frame clones alone and lacks a portion of them. The sample includes about 1.1 million clones, approximately 80% of them seen just once. Donors, healthy HIV-negative adults, lacked recent acute infections or vaccinations. The sequence came from a man between 18 and 35 years old in good health. Some clones in this sample may be carry-over from other donors' samples. The J gene is TRBJ1-2, the V gene TRBV14, with a weak D call TRBD1 (5 bases). The sequenced material came from memory CD4+ T cells from PBMCs. The subset: CD45RA-negative fraction. The CDR3 region has the DNA TGTGCCAGCAGCCCTCGCCCGACGGGGGGGTATGGCTACACCTTC. Translating it yields CASSPRPTGGYGYTF.